Here is one TCR beta chain with its context. Antigen: not known. The data derive from a study of esophageal squamous cell carcinoma under preoperative chemotherapy. Turning to the study itself: Both tumor-infiltrating lymphocytes and peripheral blood T cells were profiled.

TCRdb redid the calling of the PCR reads with MiXCR, one entry per CDR3 protein. Here the sample spans about 19,000 distinct CDR3 sequences, about 43% being singletons. Study conclusions and caveats: Abundant clones tended to shrink rather than expand after paclitaxel-nedaplatin.

V shed 4 bases and J 0 bases; nucleotides not matched to a gene: 5. The CDR3 is made up of 15 amino acids. The V gene's germline CDR1 is MNHEY and CDR2 SVGAGI. The time point is: after preoperative PTX-NDP chemotherapy. Sampling was conducted from a patient given preoperative chemotherapy. V usage is TRBV6-5 and J usage is TRBJ1-1; 7 nucleotides match TRBD1. This receptor was obtained from a human donor with esophageal squamous cell carcinoma. The donor label of this sample is uncertain. The CDR3 region has the DNA TGTGCCAGCAGTTCCCGGGGACAGATGAACACTGAAGCTTTCTTT. This sequence encodes CASSSRGQMNTEAFF.